The 3 T cell receptor beta chains below were found in one sample sequenced in a study of siplizumab effects on memory and regulatory T cells. Sequencing was performed with immunoSEQ multiplex PCR; in TCRdb, only in-frame clones are kept and a portion is missing. The sample yields 100,000 to 110,000 clones, roughly 93% seen once. What was sequenced was non-Treg CD4+ T cells sorted from blood. The receptor set was obtained from a human donor in good health.

V is TRBV14 and J is TRBJ2-1; TRBD2 matches 7 bases. The CDR3 runs 17 residues. V lost 0 bases and J lost 5; bases outside the gene matches: 10. Germline lookup yields CDR1 SGHDN and CDR2 FVKESK. Here the CDR3 reads CASSQELSLARDNEQFF. The CDR3 DNA sequence: TGTGCCAGCAGCCAAGAGTTGTCACTAGCGAGGGACAATGAGCAGTTCTTC. The full variable domain, with the rest looked up from reference TRBV14 and TRBJ2-1, is EAGVTQFPSHSVIEKGQTVTLRCDPISGHDNLYWYRRVMGKEIKFLLHFVKESKQDESGMPNNRFLAERTGGTYSTLKVQPAELEDSGVYFCASSQELSLARDNEQFFGPGTRLTVL.

The chain joins TRBV7-3 to TRBJ2-1; TRBD1 aligns across 7 bases. Germline CDR1 reads SGHTA; CDR2 reads FQGTGA. Trimming at V came to 1 base and at J to 8 bases, leaving 5 bases not matched to a gene. The CDR3 sequence is 14 residues long. The CDR3 region has the DNA TGTGCCAGCAGCTTAAATCGGGACAGTGATGAGCAGTTCTTC. Protein product: CASSLNRDSDEQFF.

The J gene is TRBJ2-5, the V gene TRBV5-1; the D gene is possibly TRBD1 (5 bases). Germline-derived CDR1 and CDR2 are SGHRS and YFSETQ. The CDR3 totals 15 residues. Trimming pared 5 bases from V and 5 bases from J, leaving 19 bases between. CDR3 coding DNA: TGCGCCAGCAGGGCGCAAGCTCAGGGTCGGGAGACCCAGTACTTC. Its protein is CASRAQAQGRETQYF.